The entry that follows covers one T cell receptor beta chain sequence. The data derive from a study of blood T cell repertoires in COVID-19. Study as a whole: Sites across the United States, Italy and Spain contributed samples from acute and convalescent COVID-19. From T cells, B-cell-depleted T cells, or PBMCs came the material, which was cDNA or gDNA.

In Seattle, patients joined the study during active infection and were tracked longitudinally. The V gene lost 4 bases and the J gene lost 1 base, with 17 bases spanning the gap. This CDR3 spans 16 amino acids. Per the germline V gene, CDR1 is SGHRS and CDR2 is YFSETQ. Methods used by the authors: Cell counts per sample came from amplifying reference gene primers. Assay used: immunoSEQ multiplex PCR; TCRdb lists only in-frame clones, some missing. V and J calls and clone size are those listed in that table; D and trimming were worked out from the DNA. The sample comprises around 300,000 clones, roughly 90% of which are singletons, and approximately 2.9% rests with the top ten.

The receptor's source is a woman aged 25 to 45 with COVID-19, enrolled during active disease. Sequencing was performed on peripheral blood. This chain uses TRBV5-1 with TRBJ1-1; a weak D match, TRBD1 (5 bases). The DNA of the CDR3 is TGCGCCAGCAGCATACAGGTATCCACATCGAACACTGAAGCTTTCTTT. Translating it yields CASSIQVSTSNTEAFF.